Presented here are 7 T cell receptor beta chains from one specimen sequenced in a study of shared clonotypes between healthy human individuals. Generated by immunoSEQ multiplex PCR, the TCRdb table keeps only in-frame clones and is missing some. The sample holds around 510,000 clones, 95% to 96% seen once. Specimen: naive CD4+ T cells sorted from blood. The subset here: CD45RA+ positively selected. Receptors originate from a woman aged 25 to 39 in good health.

The genes are TRBV19 and TRBJ2-6; D is undetermined. Germline-derived CDR1 and CDR2 are LNHDA and SQIVND (reference sequence). V was shortened by 1 base and J by 0 bases, with 7 bases between the two germline ends. There are 16 residues in the CDR3. CDR3 in DNA: TGTGCCAGTAGTATAGCCGATCGCTCTGGGGCCAACGTCCTGACTTTC. Amino acids: CASSIADRSGANVLTF.

V gene TRBV4-1 combines with J gene TRBJ2-4; 15 bases match TRBD2. Germline CDR1 and CDR2: MGHRA and YSYEKL. The J segment lost 7 bases and the V segment lost 4 bases, leaving 5 bases of the junction unmatched. The length of the CDR3 is 16 residues. The CDR3 sequence: CASSRLGTSGRNIQYF. In DNA form, the CDR3 reads TGCGCCAGCAGCCGCCTCGGGACTAGCGGGAGGAACATTCAGTACTTC.

The rearrangement joins TRBV28 to TRBJ2-1; 7 nucleotides match TRBD2. This CDR3 comprises 15 residues. After removal of 7 bases from V and 8 bases from J, the junction contained 14 bases not matched to a gene. The germline CDR1 and CDR2 sequences are MDHEN and SYDVKM. The CDR3 is CASTLRLAGVDEQFF. CDR3 in DNA: TGTGCCAGCACCTTGCGTCTGGCGGGAGTGGATGAGCAGTTCTTC. Variable domain in full (rest from reference TRBV28 and TRBJ2-1): DVKVTQSSRYLVKRTGEKVFLECVQDMDHENMFWYRQDPGLGLRLIYFSYDVKMKEKGDIPEGYSVSREKKERFSLILESASTNQTSMYLCASTLRLAGVDEQFFGPGTRLTVL.

The chain links TRBV10-2 to TRBJ1-4, with D hard to call. The germline V gene has CDR1 WSHSY and CDR2 SAAADI. V lost 5 bases to trimming and J lost 3 bases, with 10 bases between them. The CDR3 totals 14 residues. The CDR3 region is CASSYALPNEKLFF. CDR3 bases: TGCGCCAGCAGTTACGCTTTACCTAATGAAAAACTGTTTTTT.

This sequence joins TRBV30 and TRBJ1-1; possible D gene TRBD1, 6 bases. Germline V gene sequence: CDR1 GTSNPN, CDR2 SVGIG (reference sequence). Trimming took 2 bases from V and 2 from J, leaving 15 bases between them. CDR3 length: 15 amino acids. The CDR3 DNA reads TGTGCCTGGAGTTGGAGGGGGTTGAGAAACACTGAAGCTTTCTTT. Protein sequence: CAWSWRGLRNTEAFF.

This clone was detected only once. The rearrangement joins TRBV10-1 to TRBJ2-5, with 10 bases identical to TRBD2. The CDR3 extends over 15 amino acids. Germline assignment: CDR1 WNHNN and CDR2 SYGVQD (reference sequence). After removal of 3 bases from V and 5 bases from J, the junction contained 6 bases not matched to a gene. CDR3 residues: CASSDSGRPVETQYF. The CDR3 nucleotides are TGCGCCAGCAGTGATAGCGGGAGGCCTGTGGAGACCCAGTACTTC.

The V and J genes are TRBV30 and TRBJ2-7, with 8 bases lining up with TRBD1. J lost 11 bases, V lost 2 bases, and 11 bases had no gene match. CDR1 and CDR2 from the germline V gene are GTSNPN and SVGIG (reference sequence). The CDR3 length is 13 residues. The CDR3 region is CAWSTIRGQGKYF. DNA for the CDR3: TGTGCCTGGAGTACCATCCGAGGACAGGGCAAGTACTTC.